This is a list of T cell receptor beta chains from one sample in a study of cytomegalovirus exposure and HLA in healthy donors. Produced via immunoSEQ multiplex PCR; TCRdb's table is partial and in-frame only. The sample lists over 100,000 clones, 75% to 80% seen once, with 12% in the top ten. The sample comprised PBMCs. The receptor source for this set is a woman in her thirties or forties in good health and CMV-seropositive. The CDR3 runs from the conserved cysteine through the conserved F or W. The D gene is left open where the match is weak. Rows give clone size only sometimes, using once, few, many, or a class for an expanded clone.

>NA|TRBJ2-5|TRBV11-2|NA
TGTGCCAGCAGCTTAGATCGGGGGACCCAGTACTTC
CASSLDRGTQYF
>NA|TRBJ2-5|TRBV15|NA
TGTGCCACCAGCAGAGACCCTGGACAGAAACAAGAGACCCAGTACTTC
CATSRDPGQKQETQYF
>NA|TRBJ1-4|TRBV30|NA
TGTGCCTCCGGAGAAACTAATGAAAAACTGTTTTTT
CASGETNEKLFF
>NA|TRBJ1-1|TRBV6-5|NA
TGTGCCAGCAGTTACTCGACGGGGGGAACTGAAGCTTTCTTT
CASSYSTGGTEAFF
>NA|TRBJ2-3|TRBV7-9|NA
TGTGCCAGCAGCTCCCGACTAAGCACAGATACGCAGTATTTT
CASSSRLSTDTQYF
>few|TRBJ1-5|TRBV6-5|NA
TGTGCCAGCAGTTACAGGGGGTTCGGCAATCAGCCCCAGCATTTT
CASSYRGFGNQPQHF
>NA|TRBJ1-1|TRBV4-2|NA
TGTGCCAGCAGCCAGGGAGCTGAGAACACTGAAGCTTTCTTT
CASSQGAENTEAFF
>NA|TRBJ2-7|TRBV5-1|TRBD1
TGCGCCAGCAGCTCCGGGACAGGGATCCACGAGCAGTACTTC
CASSSGTGIHEQYF
>few|TRBJ2-7|TRBV7-3|TRBD2
TGTGCCAGCAGCTTAAGCAGCGGGGGGGCCTACGAGCAGTACTTC
CASSLSSGGAYEQYF
>NA|TRBJ2-1|TRBV6-1|TRBD1
TGTGCCAGCAGCTACAGGGGGATCAACAATGAGCAGTTCTTC
CASSYRGINNEQFF
>NA|TRBJ2-2|TRBV5-1|NA
TGCGCCTGCGCAAGGGGGACGGGCACCGGGGAGCTGTTTTTT
CACARGTGTGELFF
>NA|TRBJ1-1|TRBV9|NA
TGTGCCAGCAACAGGGATGCCTCCGGCACTGAAGCTTTCTTT
CASNRDASGTEAFF
>NA|TRBJ2-7|TRBV5-1|NA
TGCGCCAGCAGCCCCATAATGGCCGAATCCTACGAGCAGTACTTC
CASSPIMAESYEQYF
>NA|TRBJ1-3|TRBV2|NA
TGTGCCAGCAGTGGGAGTGGGAGGAGCTCTGGAAACACCATATATTTT
CASSGSGRSSGNTIYF
>NA|TRBJ1-2|TRBV6-5|TRBD1
TGTGCCAGCACAAGGGACAGCCGTTATGGCTACACCTTC
CASTRDSRYGYTF
>NA|TRBJ1-1|TRBV15|NA
TGTGCCACCAGCAGAGATCTCGAGGGATTACATGAAGCTTTCTTT
CATSRDLEGLHEAFF
>NA|TRBJ2-1|TRBV6-1|TRBD1
TGTGCCAGCCCAGCGACAGGGGGCCCCTACAATGAGCAGTTCTTC
CASPATGGPYNEQFF
>NA|TRBJ2-7|TRBV19|NA
TGTGCCAGTAAAGGAGAGGGCCCCTCCTACGAGCAGTACTTC
CASKGEGPSYEQYF
>NA|TRBJ2-5|TRBV7-7|TRBD1
TGTGCCAGCAGCCTCGGGGACAGGGGGCTTGAGACCCAGTACTTC
CASSLGDRGLETQYF
>NA|TRBJ1-1|TRBV5-6|NA
TGTGCCAGCCAGACTGAAGCTTTCTTT
CASQTEAFF
>NA|TRBJ2-1|TRBV2|TRBD2
TGTGCCAGCCGACGAACTAGCGGCGGCAATGAGCAGTTCTTC
CASRRTSGGNEQFF
>NA|TRBJ2-2|TRBV18|NA
TGTGCCAGCTCACCACAGATTAGAAGAGGGACGAACACCGGGGAGCTGTTTTTT
CASSPQIRRGTNTGELFF
>NA|TRBJ1-4|TRBV10-1|TRBD1
TGCGCCAGCAGTGGAGGACAGGTCCCAAATGAAAAACTGTTTTTT
CASSGGQVPNEKLFF
>NA|TRBJ2-3|TRBV5-4|TRBD2
TGTGCCAGCAGCTTGACTAGCGGGGGGGGCCTGGATACGCAGTATTTT
CASSLTSGGGLDTQYF
>NA|TRBJ1-1|TRBV6-5|TRBD1
TGTGCCAGCATCCAAACAGGGGGCATGACTGAAGCTTTCTTT
CASIQTGGMTEAFF